The 11 T cell receptor beta chains given below trace back to one sample, sequenced in a study of CD4+ T cells in melanoma. Libraries were prepared by immunoSEQ multiplex PCR; TCRdb keeps only in-frame clonotypes and omits some of them. The sample has some 9,600 clones; more than 60% are singletons. Sequences were obtained from cells from a culture (not recorded whether cultured in vitro). These TCRs come from a human donor with melanoma.

This clone was observed a few times. The V call is TRBV16, the J call TRBJ2-6, with 9 bases that match TRBD1. V shed 3 bases and J 1 base; nucleotides not matched to a gene: 7. The V gene's germline CDR1 is KGHSY and CDR2 FQNENV. The CDR3 has 18 amino acids. The CDR3 loop reads CASSHLGTGLSGANVLTF. CDR3 coding DNA: TGTGCCAGCAGCCACCTCGGGACAGGGCTGTCTGGGGCCAACGTCCTGACTTTC.

The rearrangement joins TRBV27 to TRBJ1-6, with D perhaps TRBD1 (5 bases). The CDR3 contains 13 residues. With 3 bases removed from V and 9 bases from J, the gap between germline ends came to 9 bases. The germline V gene encodes CDR1 MNHEY and CDR2 SMNVEV (reference sequence). CDR3: CASSFREGSPLHF. CDR3 nucleotide sequence: TGTGCCAGCAGTTTCAGGGAGGGTTCACCCCTCCACTTT.

The chain recombines TRBV10-2 with TRBJ2-4, with TRBD2 identical over 8 bases. The CDR3 covers 15 residues. V was pared by 3 bases and J by 5 bases, with 6 bases of the junction left unmatched. Germline V gives CDR1 WSHSY, CDR2 SAAADI. CDR3 region: CASSDLAGGQNIQYF. The CDR3 nucleotides read TGCGCCAGCAGTGATTTGGCGGGGGGACAAAACATTCAGTACTTC.

There are a few counts of this clone. CDR3 sequence (DNA): TGTGCCAGCAGTGAGGGCCGGGGGGTTCTCCAGCCCCAGCATTTT. Its translation: CASSEGRGVLQPQHF. The gene calls are TRBV27 and TRBJ1-5; a weak D match, TRBD1 (5 bases). With 5 bases removed from V and 7 bases from J, the gap between germline ends came to 18 bases. Germline CDR1 reads MNHEY; CDR2 reads SMNVEV (reference sequence). The CDR3 runs to 15 residues.

The chain carries TRBV5-5 and TRBJ1-1, with a tentative D call TRBD1 (5 bases). The V gene lost 4 bases and the J gene lost 2 bases, with 12 bases spanning the gap. The length of the CDR3 is 14 residues. The V gene's germline CDR1 is SGHKS and CDR2 YYEKEE (reference sequence). DNA for the CDR3: TGTGCCAGCAGCCCGGGGACCGTTAACACTGAAGCTTTCTTT. Protein product: CASSPGTVNTEAFF.

This clone ranks as medium-sized. This sequence joins TRBV6-6 and TRBJ2-1, with a possible D match to TRBD2 (6 bases). V lost 5 bases, J lost 5 bases, and 10 bases lay in between. CDR3 size: 13 residues. Germline V gene data show CDR1 as MNHNY and CDR2 as SVGAGI (reference sequence). Here the CDR3 DNA reads TGTGCCAGCAGTAAACTAGCAGACAATGAGCAGTTCTTC. Encoded protein: CASSKLADNEQFF.

This chain connects TRBV20-1 to TRBJ2-2, with D maybe TRBD1 (7 bases). The germline V gene encodes CDR1 DFQATT and CDR2 SNEGSKA (reference sequence). CDR3 length: 14 residues. V lost 3 bases and J lost 7, with 15 bases in between. CDR3 amino acids: CSASLEGAGGELFF. In DNA, the CDR3 is TGCAGTGCTAGTCTGGAGGGGGCTGGCGGGGAGCTGTTTTTT.

V usage is TRBV9 and J usage is TRBJ2-3; 15 bases align to TRBD2. V lost 2 bases and J lost 6; bases outside the gene matches: 4. The CDR3 totals 16 residues. Germline values: CDR1 SGDLS, CDR2 YYNGEE. CDR3 in DNA: TGTGCCAGCAGCGTGGGGACTAGCGGGGGGCTGGATACGCAGTATTTT. Its protein product is CASSVGTSGGLDTQYF.

The chain has TRBV27 and TRBJ2-7; tentative D call: TRBD1 (6 bases). V was pared by 2 bases and J by 1 base, with 9 bases between. The CDR3 spans 14 residues. CDR1 and CDR2 (germline): MNHEY, SMNVEV (reference sequence). The CDR3 DNA is TGTGCCAGCAGTTTAAATGGACAGTCCTACGAGCAGTACTTC. Protein: CASSLNGQSYEQYF.

This chain connects TRBV7-9 to TRBJ2-1, with a weak D call TRBD2 (7 bases). Per the germline V gene, CDR1 is SEHNR and CDR2 is FQNEAQ (reference sequence). V lost 5 bases to trimming and J lost 8 bases, with 16 bases between them. This CDR3 is 14 amino acids long. CDR3 protein: CASSPSRGAYEQFF. CDR3 bases: TGTGCCAGCAGCCCCAGTCGGGGGGCGTATGAGCAGTTCTTC.

The gene calls are TRBV11-2 and TRBJ1-1; D is uncertain. CDR1 is SGHAT and CDR2 is FQNNGV in the germline V gene. V lost 0 bases and J lost 0, with 11 bases in between. The CDR3 runs to 16 residues. The CDR3 loop reads CASSLEFGKMNTEAFF. CDR3 bases: TGTGCCAGCAGCTTAGAGTTTGGGAAAATGAACACTGAAGCTTTCTTT.